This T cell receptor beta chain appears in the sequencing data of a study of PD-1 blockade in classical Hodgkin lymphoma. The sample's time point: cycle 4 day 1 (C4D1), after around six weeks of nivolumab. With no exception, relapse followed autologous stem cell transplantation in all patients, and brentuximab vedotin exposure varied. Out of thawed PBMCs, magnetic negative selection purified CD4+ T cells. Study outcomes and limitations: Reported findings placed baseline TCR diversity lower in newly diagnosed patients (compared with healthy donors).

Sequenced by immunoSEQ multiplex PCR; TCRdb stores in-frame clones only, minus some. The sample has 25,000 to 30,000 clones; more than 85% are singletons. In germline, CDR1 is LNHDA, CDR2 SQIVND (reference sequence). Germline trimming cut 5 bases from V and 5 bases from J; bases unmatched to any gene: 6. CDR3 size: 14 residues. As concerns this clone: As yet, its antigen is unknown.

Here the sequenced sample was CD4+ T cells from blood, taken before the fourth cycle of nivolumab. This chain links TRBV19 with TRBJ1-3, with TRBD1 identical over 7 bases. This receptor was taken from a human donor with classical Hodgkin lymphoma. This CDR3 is CASSPPGQRNTIYF. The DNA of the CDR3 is TGTGCCAGTAGTCCCCCGGGACAGCGAAACACCATATATTTT.